This TCR beta chain is from a study of cytomegalovirus exposure and HLA in healthy donors. Overall study context: An earlier analysis found 117 million unique TCR beta sequences from approximately 190 million T cells. Membership in the Caucasian-associated ancestry cluster was found for around four fifths of fewer than 450 genotyped donors.

Each donor's status was that of a healthy bone marrow donor. This clone has just one count. The junction had 5 bases not matched to a gene; V was cut back by 3 bases and J by 4 bases. Germline-derived CDR1 and CDR2 are MNHEY and SMNVEV (reference sequence). The CDR3 is 15 residues long. The study ran its PCR with 60 Vbeta and 13 Jbeta primers. Here immunoSEQ multiplex PCR was the method, and the copy in TCRdb shows in-frame clones only, minus some. Found here are 90,000 to 100,000 clones, over 60% of them singletons; the top ten hold 16%. The chain joins TRBV27 to TRBJ2-2; 7 positions match TRBD1. Sequencing was performed on PBMCs. This sequence was found in a man between 60 and 75 years old in good health and CMV-seropositive. The CDR3 here is CASSFSTGSTGELFF. CDR3 in DNA: TGTGCCAGCAGTTTTTCGACAGGGAGCACCGGGGAGCTGTTTTTT.